A single sample is the source of the 31 T cell receptor beta chains below, sequenced in a study of T cell responses to AZD1222 COVID-19 vaccine. Repertoires were generated with immunoSEQ multiplex PCR, while TCRdb's copy carries only in-frame clones and drops some. The sample lists approximately 150,000 clones; under 95% were seen once. The starting material was peripheral blood, obtained 28 days after the second AZD1222 dose. The receptors here all came from an adult who received the AZD1222 COVID-19 vaccine.

The J gene is TRBJ1-1, the V gene TRBV3-1 (or the pseudogene TRBV3-2), with a tentative D call TRBD1 (5 bases). Germline V lookup: CDR1 LGHDT, CDR2 YNNKEL (reference sequence). V was shortened by 4 bases and J by 1 base, with 10 bases between the two germline ends. The length of the CDR3 is 14 residues. The CDR3 DNA reads as TGTGCCAGCAGCCCTACTACAGGGAACACTGAAGCTTTCTTT. Residues: CASSPTTGNTEAFF.

This clone was detected once. The chain has TRBV6-5 and TRBJ2-3, with D unresolved. Per germline, CDR1 MNHEY and CDR2 SVGAGI. V was trimmed by 2 bases and J by 4 bases, leaving 7 bases between them. The CDR3 sequence is 13 residues long. The CDR3 bases are TGTGCCAGCAGTTACAACTCTCCAGATACGCAGTATTTT. Its translation: CASSYNSPDTQYF.

The chain links TRBV6-5 to TRBJ1-6, with D unclear. Deletions cut 7 bases from V and 9 bases from J, with 19 bases between. The length of the CDR3 is 15 residues. Germline V gene data show CDR1 as MNHEY and CDR2 as SVGAGI. CDR3 sequence reads: CASNTDGPSVSPLHF. CDR3 DNA sequence: TGTGCCAGCAATACCGACGGCCCTAGCGTTTCACCCCTCCACTTT.

The rearrangement uses TRBV18 and TRBJ1-2, with D uncertain. Trimming cost V 3 bases and J 4 bases, with 12 bases left between them. The CDR3 has 14 residues. The germline V gene encodes CDR1 KGHSH and CDR2 LQKENI. This CDR3 is CASSPGPGVYGYTF. Written as DNA, the CDR3 is TGTGCCAGCTCACCGGGCCCGGGAGTCTATGGCTACACCTTC. The whole variable domain, filled in from reference TRBV18 and TRBJ1-2, reads NAGVMQNPRHLVRRRGQEARLRCSPMKGHSHVYWYRQLPEEGLKFMVYLQKENIIDESGMPKERFSAEFPKEGPSILRIQQVVRGDSAAYFCASSPGPGVYGYTFGSGTRLTVV.

The chain carries TRBV9 and TRBJ1-4, with a weak D call TRBD1 (5 bases). Trimming shortened V by 0 bases and J by 8 bases, and 11 bases separated the two germline ends. Germline lookup yields CDR1 SGDLS and CDR2 YYNGEE. This CDR3 region has 14 residues. The CDR3 sequence: CASSVGGSGEKLFF. CDR3 coding DNA: TGTGCCAGCAGCGTAGGGGGGTCAGGGGAAAAACTGTTTTTT.

The rearrangement uses TRBV30 and TRBJ1-1; 7 nucleotides agree with TRBD1. V lost 4 bases and J lost 2; bases outside the gene matches: 10. CDR3 length: 15 residues. Germline CDR1 is GTSNPN and CDR2 is SVGIG (reference sequence). The CDR3 DNA reads as TGTGCCTGGATCGTACAGGGGACCAACAACACTGAAGCTTTCTTT. Amino acid sequence: CAWIVQGTNNTEAFF.

V and J are TRBV6-5 and TRBJ2-7, with TRBD1 matching 9 bases. Germline values: CDR1 MNHEY, CDR2 SVGAGI. The CDR3 is 15 residues long. Unmatched junction bases numbered 6, after V lost 2 bases and J lost 4 bases. CDR3 bases: TGTGCCAGCAGTTACGGAGGGACAGGGAAATACGAGCAGTACTTC. Its protein product is CASSYGGTGKYEQYF.

The V call is TRBV30, the J call TRBJ1-2; 8 bases match TRBD1. The germline gives CDR1 GTSNPN, CDR2 SVGIG (reference sequence). The junction had 15 bases not matched to a gene; V was cut back by 3 bases and J by 0 bases. This CDR3 region has 18 residues. CDR3 sequence (DNA): TGTGCCTGGAGACGGGGCAGGGGGCTAGACCTAGCTAACTATGGCTACACCTTC. Translating it yields CAWRRGRGLDLANYGYTF.

The rearrangement uses TRBV5-1 and TRBJ1-6; possible D gene TRBD1, 6 bases. The V end lost 3 bases, the J end lost 10 bases, and 17 bases lay between the germline ends. CDR3 length equals 15 residues. CDR1 SGHRS and CDR2 YFSETQ come from the germline V gene. In DNA, the CDR3 is TGCGCCAGCAGCTCCCTTGAGGGGGACGGCTCACCCCTCCACTTT. Translation: CASSSLEGDGSPLHF. Drawing the rest from reference TRBV5-1 and TRBJ1-6, the complete variable domain is KAGVTQTPRYLIKTRGQQVTLSCSPISGHRSVSWYQQTPGQGLQFLFEYFSETQRNKGNFPGRFSGRQFSNSRSEMNVSTLELGDSALYLCASSSLEGDGSPLHFGNGTRLTVT.

The rearrangement joins TRBV5-6 to TRBJ1-4; D is unclear. The CDR3 runs to 14 residues. Deletions cut 2 bases from V and 3 bases from J, with 8 bases between. In germline, CDR1 is SGHDT, CDR2 YYEEEE. CDR3 amino acids: CASSLQMSNEKLFF. DNA for the CDR3: TGTGCCAGCAGCTTACAGATGTCTAATGAAAAACTGTTTTTT.

The chain recombines TRBV5-1 with TRBJ2-1, with D possibly TRBD1 on 6 matching bases. This CDR3 region has 13 residues. Per the germline V gene, CDR1 is SGHRS and CDR2 is YFSETQ. Trimming removed 4 bases from V and 15 bases from J, with 20 bases in between. Here the CDR3 reads CASSVRDGQQGFF. CDR3 bases: TGCGCCAGCAGCGTCCGGGACGGACAGCAAGGGTTCTTC. Based on the CDR3 plus reference TRBV5-1 and TRBJ2-1, the full variable domain is KAGVTQTPRYLIKTRGQQVTLSCSPISGHRSVSWYQQTPGQGLQFLFEYFSETQRNKGNFPGRFSGRQFSNSRSEMNVSTLELGDSALYLCASSVRDGQQGFFGPGTRLTVL.

The genes are TRBV18 and TRBJ2-3; TRBD2 matches 7 bases. The CDR3 runs 15 residues. Germline V gene sequence: CDR1 KGHSH, CDR2 LQKENI. V shed 6 bases and J 5 bases; nucleotides not matched to a gene: 11. Here the CDR3 DNA reads TGTGCCAGCTCCCAGGGAGGGACCTCCGTAGATACGCAGTATTTT. Translated, it gives CASSQGGTSVDTQYF. The whole variable domain, filled in from reference TRBV18 and TRBJ2-3, reads NAGVMQNPRHLVRRRGQEARLRCSPMKGHSHVYWYRQLPEEGLKFMVYLQKENIIDESGMPKERFSAEFPKEGPSILRIQQVVRGDSAAYFCASSQGGTSVDTQYFGPGTRLTVL.

The chain couples TRBV2 to TRBJ2-3, with TRBD1 matching over 9 bases. V was pared by 7 bases and J by 5 bases, with 16 bases of the junction left unmatched. This CDR3 has 17 residues. Germline values: CDR1 SNHLY, CDR2 FYNNEI. DNA for the CDR3: TGTGCCAGCACCGGTTTCTCCGGGACAGGGTTTGGAGATACGCAGTATTTT. Encoded protein: CASTGFSGTGFGDTQYF.

This clone was seen a single time. The chain joins TRBV11-2 to TRBJ2-5; D remains unclear. V was clipped by 1 base and J by 3 bases, with 9 bases between them. There are 14 residues in the CDR3. Germline V gene sequence: CDR1 SGHAT, CDR2 FQNNGV. The CDR3 loop reads CASSLARSKETQYF. The CDR3 nucleotides are TGTGCCAGCAGCTTAGCGCGCAGCAAAGAGACCCAGTACTTC.

V usage is TRBV14 and J usage is TRBJ2-1; no reliable D call. V shed 1 base and J shed 4 bases, with 5 bases lying between them. The CDR3 covers 13 residues. Looked up from germline, CDR1 is SGHDN and CDR2 is FVKESK. The CDR3 loop is CASSQGPYNEQFF. The CDR3, as DNA: TGTGCCAGCAGCCAAGGACCATACAATGAGCAGTTCTTC.

The V call is TRBV18, the J call TRBJ2-2; D is uncertain. This CDR3 comprises 13 residues. Germline assignment: CDR1 KGHSH and CDR2 LQKENI. Trimming took off 2 bases at V and 6 bases at J, with 7 bases between the two ends. The CDR3 sequence is CASSPGIAGELFF. The CDR3 coding sequence is TGTGCCAGCTCACCAGGGATCGCCGGGGAGCTGTTTTTT.

This clone was counted once. The J gene is TRBJ2-2, the V gene TRBV5-5, with D perhaps TRBD1 (6 bases). V was cut by 4 bases and J by 4 bases, with 20 bases left in between. Germline-derived CDR1 and CDR2 are SGHKS and YYEKEE (reference sequence). The CDR3 loop spans 17 amino acids. The CDR3 DNA is TGTGCCAGCAGCCTGGAACCGACAGGCCGGGGCACCGGGGAGCTGTTTTTT. This translates into CASSLEPTGRGTGELFF.

This chain joins TRBV30 and TRBJ1-6; D remains unclear. With 2 bases removed from V and 7 bases from J, the gap between germline ends came to 9 bases. Germline CDR1 GTSNPN, CDR2 SVGIG (reference sequence). The CDR3 contains 13 residues. The CDR3 DNA is TGTGCCTGGAGTCCGAATTTAAATTCACCCCTCCACTTT. Protein sequence: CAWSPNLNSPLHF.

This rearrangement joins TRBV28 to TRBJ1-4; D perhaps matches TRBD1 (6 bases). Germline V CDR1 and CDR2: MDHEN, SYDVKM. The CDR3 runs 15 residues. Trimming cost V 8 bases and J 7 bases, with 20 bases left between them. The CDR3 DNA is TGTGCCAGCGGGGGGGGCGGAGTGCTGGGTGAAAAACTGTTTTTT. Encoded protein: CASGGGGVLGEKLFF.

The chain carries TRBV18 and TRBJ2-1; D tentatively reads TRBD1 or TRBD2 (6 bases each). The CDR3 is 16 residues long. Germline CDR1 and CDR2: KGHSH and LQKENI. V lost 6 bases and J 5 bases, leaving 20 bases between the germline ends. The CDR3 nucleotides read TGTGCCAGCTCTCCCGACCGGGGGCGCTTGGACAATGAGCAGTTCTTC. Translated: CASSPDRGRLDNEQFF.

With respect to this clone: The sample contains more than one DNA sequence encoding this CDR3. As DNA, the CDR3 is TGCGCCAGCAGCTTAGGGAGTAACTATGGCTACACCTTC. Residues: CASSLGSNYGYTF. The V and J genes are TRBV5-1 and TRBJ1-2; D unresolved. Trimming left V 2 bases short and J 1 base short, with 6 bases between. The CDR3 totals 13 residues. CDR1 and CDR2 (germline): SGHRS, YFSETQ.

The genes are TRBV3-1 (or the pseudogene TRBV3-2) and TRBJ1-1; possibly TRBD1 for D (6 bases). Between the trimmed V and J ends, which lost 4 bases and 2 bases, there was a span of 11 bases. Germline CDR1 and CDR2: LGHDT and YNNKEL (reference sequence). There are 14 residues in the CDR3. The DNA for the CDR3 is TGTGCCAGCAGCCGGACAGCGCGTAACACTGAAGCTTTCTTT. This gives the protein CASSRTARNTEAFF.

The chain uses TRBV12-3 or TRBV12-4 and TRBJ2-7, with D perhaps matching TRBD1 or TRBD2 (5 bases each). V gave up 1 base and J gave up 7 bases, with 11 bases separating them. The CDR3 has 13 amino acids. The CDR3 reads CASSLGGPREQYF. CDR3 coding DNA: TGTGCCAGCAGTTTAGGGGGACCCAGGGAGCAGTACTTC.

The genes are TRBV7-8 and TRBJ2-7; 15 nucleotides align to TRBD2. The V and J ends lost 0 bases and 4 bases, in that order; junction bases with no gene match: 1. The germline CDR1 and CDR2 sequences are SGHVS and FQNEAQ. CDR3 length equals 16 residues. CDR3 region: CASSLAGLAGGYEQYF. The CDR3 DNA sequence: TGTGCCAGCAGCTTAGCGGGACTAGCGGGAGGTTACGAGCAGTACTTC.

This clone was observed once. The V gene is TRBV5-1, the J gene TRBJ1-2, with D maybe TRBD1 (5 bases). CDR1 and CDR2 (germline): SGHRS, YFSETQ. CDR3 size: 12 residues. Between the trimmed V and J ends, which lost 4 bases and 8 bases, there was a span of 12 bases. CDR3 amino acids: CASSLGVRGYTF. DNA for the CDR3: TGCGCCAGCAGCCTGGGGGTACGGGGCTACACCTTC. The whole variable domain, filled in from reference TRBV5-1 and TRBJ1-2, reads KAGVTQTPRYLIKTRGQQVTLSCSPISGHRSVSWYQQTPGQGLQFLFEYFSETQRNKGNFPGRFSGRQFSNSRSEMNVSTLELGDSALYLCASSLGVRGYTFGSGTRLTVV.

The chain is built from TRBV3-1 (or the pseudogene TRBV3-2) and TRBJ1-1; TRBD1 aligns across 7 bases. The CDR3 has 14 amino acids. The germline V gene has CDR1 LGHDT and CDR2 YNNKEL (reference sequence). V lost 2 bases and J lost 1; bases outside the gene matches: 1. This CDR3 is CASSQRGQNTEAFF. CDR3 sequence (DNA): TGTGCCAGCAGCCAAAGGGGGCAGAACACTGAAGCTTTCTTT.

The chain couples TRBV7-6 to TRBJ2-3; 10 bases are shared with TRBD2. The V gene end was trimmed by 5 bases and the J gene end by 5 bases; junction bases not matched to a gene: 16. The CDR3 is made up of 18 amino acids. CDR1 is SGHVS and CDR2 is FNYEAQ in the germline V gene. The CDR3 nucleotides are TGTGCCAGCAGCCCATACCCCCGTCTAGCGGGAGACAGAGATACGCAGTATTTT. It yields the protein CASSPYPRLAGDRDTQYF.

The J gene is TRBJ2-7, the V gene TRBV5-5; TRBD1 aligns across 7 bases. The junction had 10 bases not matched to a gene; V was cut back by 0 bases and J by 7 bases. CDR3 length: 15 residues. The germline V gene encodes CDR1 SGHKS and CDR2 YYEKEE (reference sequence). This CDR3 reads CASSLVSTGMGEQYF. The CDR3 region has the DNA TGTGCCAGCAGCTTGGTTTCGACAGGGATGGGGGAGCAGTACTTC.

The count of this clone is one. V gene TRBV9 combines with J gene TRBJ1-1; D remains ambiguous. Germline loops: CDR1 SGDLS, CDR2 YYNGEE. Trimming pared 3 bases from V and 4 bases from J, leaving 13 bases between. The CDR3 is 14 residues long. For the CDR3, the DNA is TGTGCCAGCAGCGCTGGCCCTGTGGGCACTGAAGCTTTCTTT. Translating it yields CASSAGPVGTEAFF.

This chain joins TRBV5-1 and TRBJ1-2; D gene ambiguous. The CDR3 is 15 residues long. V was pared by 2 bases and J by 4 bases, with 15 bases between. CDR1 is SGHRS and CDR2 is YFSETQ in the germline V gene. CDR3: CASSFEEHLAYGYTF. The CDR3 DNA follows: TGCGCCAGCAGCTTCGAGGAACACCTCGCCTATGGCTACACCTTC.

This clone was seen once. The germline gene is not matched at one end of the junction; a read error may be the cause. This rearrangement joins TRBV3-1 (or the pseudogene TRBV3-2) to TRBJ1-4, with TRBD1 matching 9 bases. The CDR3 is made up of 15 amino acids. CDR1 and CDR2 (germline): LGHDT, YNNKEL (reference sequence). CDR3 nucleotides: TGTGCCAGCAGCGAAGAGGGGACAGGGAATGAAAAACTGTTTTTT. Translation gives CASSEEGTGNEKLFF.